The 11 T cell receptor beta chains below come from one sample, sequenced in a study of blood T cell repertoires in COVID-19. Assay: immunoSEQ multiplex PCR; the TCRdb copy retains only in-frame clones and omits some. Among under 45,000 clones listed, about 90% were seen once. Sequenced input: peripheral blood. The receptors stem from a man aged 55 to 70 with acute or convalescent COVID-19.

This clone was recorded once. The V and J genes are TRBV25-1 and TRBJ2-3; D may be TRBD2 (5 bases). The V end was cut by 3 bases, the J end by 1 base, with 14 bases between. This CDR3 spans 16 amino acids. The germline CDR1 and CDR2 sequences are MGHDK and SYGVNS. CDR3 protein: CASSDRGYLGTDTQYF. The DNA of the CDR3 is TGTGCCAGCAGTGATCGGGGTTATCTGGGCACAGATACGCAGTATTTT.

The genes are TRBV12-2 and TRBJ1-6. TRBV12-2 is annotated as a pseudogene. The CDR3 runs 15 residues. The CDR3 loop reads CASRGSGVRNSPLHF. CDR3 DNA sequence: TGTGCAAGTCGCGGGTCGGGGGTAAGGAATTCACCCCTCCACTTT.

As for this clone: Other DNA sequences in this specimen translate into the identical CDR3. This chain connects TRBV5-1 to TRBJ2-1; possibly TRBD1 for D (6 bases). V shed 4 bases and J shed 0 bases, with 11 bases lying between them. Germline V gene data show CDR1 as SGHRS and CDR2 as YFSETQ. This CDR3 is built from 15 residues. CDR3 amino acids: CASSLTGSSYNEQFF. The DNA of the CDR3 is TGCGCCAGCAGCCTTACAGGGAGCTCCTACAATGAGCAGTTCTTC.

This clone was recorded a few times. This sample includes further DNA sequences coding for the same CDR3. The chain is built from TRBV3-1 (or the pseudogene TRBV3-2) and TRBJ1-1, with D perhaps matching TRBD1 (6 bases). CDR1 and CDR2 (germline): LGHDT, YNNKEL (reference sequence). The CDR3 has 13 residues. V was pared by 4 bases and J by 2 bases, with 8 bases between. The CDR3 DNA follows: TGTGCCAGCAGCCGAGGGGGAAACACTGAAGCTTTCTTT. It codes for CASSRGGNTEAFF.

The chain uses TRBV19 and TRBJ1-2, with 8 bases fitting TRBD1. The CDR3 extends over 13 amino acids. Per the germline V gene, CDR1 is LNHDA and CDR2 is SQIVND (reference sequence). The J segment lost 8 bases and the V segment lost 7 bases, leaving 9 bases of the junction unmatched. The chain's CDR3 is CASTLGQGAGYTF. The CDR3, as DNA: TGTGCCAGTACCCTCGGGCAGGGGGCCGGCTACACCTTC. Using reference TRBV19 and TRBJ1-2 for the parts outside the CDR3, the full variable domain is DGGITQSPKYLFRKEGQNVTLSCEQNLNHDAMYWYRQDPGQGLRLIYYSQIVNDFQKGDIAEGYSVSREKKESFPLTVTSAQKNPTAFYLCASTLGQGAGYTFGSGTRLTVV.

This clone was observed a single time. The genes are TRBV6-5 and TRBJ2-5; 9 bases agree with TRBD2. The CDR3 is made up of 15 amino acids. Germline CDR1 and CDR2: MNHEY and SVGAGI. Trimming cost V 1 base and J 2 bases; bases outside gene matches: 2. The CDR3 DNA reads TGTGCCAGCAGTTACTTGGCGGGGGGGCAAGAGACCCAGTACTTC. This gives the protein CASSYLAGGQETQYF.

This chain joins TRBV29-1 and TRBJ2-3; 7 bases match TRBD1. In germline, CDR1 is SQVTM, CDR2 ANQGSEA. The CDR3 length is 14 residues. V gave up 6 bases and J gave up 1 base; unmatched junction bases: 7. The CDR3 reads CSVQDRDGTDTQYF. CDR3 coding DNA: TGCAGCGTCCAAGACAGGGATGGCACAGATACGCAGTATTTT.

This clone was seen just once. The chain recombines TRBV19 with TRBJ1-3; 7 bases map to TRBD1. Germline values: CDR1 LNHDA, CDR2 SQIVND (reference sequence). Germline trimming cut 7 bases from V and 2 bases from J; bases unmatched to any gene: 8. There are 15 residues in the CDR3. The CDR3 DNA is TGTGCCAGTACTCCGGACAGGAACCCTGGAAACACCATATATTTT. Encoded protein: CASTPDRNPGNTIYF. Together with reference TRBV19 and TRBJ1-3, the CDR3 gives the full variable domain: DGGITQSPKYLFRKEGQNVTLSCEQNLNHDAMYWYRQDPGQGLRLIYYSQIVNDFQKGDIAEGYSVSREKKESFPLTVTSAQKNPTAFYLCASTPDRNPGNTIYFGEGSWLTVV.

This clone has just one count. This sequence joins TRBV11-2 and TRBJ1-6; D ambiguous. CDR1 and CDR2 from the germline V gene are SGHAT and FQNNGV. Trimming pared 5 bases from V and 7 bases from J, leaving 12 bases between. This CDR3 contains 14 residues. CDR3 coding DNA: TGTGCCAGCAGCCCGCTCCCGAGAAATTCACCCCTCCACTTT. Its translation is CASSPLPRNSPLHF.

As to this clone: Its ends do not fully match the called genes, so a read error is possible. V is TRBV13 and J is TRBJ1-1; possibly TRBD1 for D (5 bases). Per germline, CDR1 PRHDT and CDR2 FYEKMQ (reference sequence). The CDR3 is 15 residues long. CDR3 bases: TGTGCCAGCAGTTTAGTGAGGGCCGGGGGCACTGAAGCTTTCTTT. Encoded protein: CASSLVRAGGTEAFF.

The V call is TRBV15, the J call TRBJ2-6; a weak D match, TRBD2 (6 bases). Trimming took off 1 base at V and 2 bases at J, with 21 bases between the two ends. Germline V gene data show CDR1 as LNHNV and CDR2 as YYDKDF (reference sequence). CDR3 length: 20 residues. DNA for the CDR3: TGTGCCACCAGCAGAGGAGGTTCGGGGGAATGGAGGACTGGGGCCAACGTCCTGACTTTC. It encodes CATSRGGSGEWRTGANVLTF.